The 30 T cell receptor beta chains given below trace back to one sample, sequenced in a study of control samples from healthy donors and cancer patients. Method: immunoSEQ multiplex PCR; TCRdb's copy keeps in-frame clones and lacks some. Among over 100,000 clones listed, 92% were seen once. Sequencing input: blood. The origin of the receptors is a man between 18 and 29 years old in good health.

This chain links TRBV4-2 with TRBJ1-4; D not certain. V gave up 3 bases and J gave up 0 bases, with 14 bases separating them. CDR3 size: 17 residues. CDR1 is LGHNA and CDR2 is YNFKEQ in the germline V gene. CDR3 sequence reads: CASSHHGLRTTNEKLFF. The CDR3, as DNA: TGTGCCAGCAGCCACCACGGCCTTAGAACAACTAATGAAAAACTGTTTTTT.

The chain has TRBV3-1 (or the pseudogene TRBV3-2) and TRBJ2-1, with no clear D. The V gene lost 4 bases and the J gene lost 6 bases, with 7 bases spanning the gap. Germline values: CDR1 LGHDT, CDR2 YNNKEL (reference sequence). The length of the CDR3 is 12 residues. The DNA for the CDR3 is TGTGCCAGCAGCCTAATAGGCAATGAGCAGTTCTTC. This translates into CASSLIGNEQFF.

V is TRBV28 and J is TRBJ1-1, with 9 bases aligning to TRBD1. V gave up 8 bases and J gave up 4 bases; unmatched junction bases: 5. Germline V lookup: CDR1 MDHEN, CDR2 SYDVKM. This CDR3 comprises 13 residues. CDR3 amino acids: CASGGTGRTEAFF. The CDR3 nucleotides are TGTGCCAGCGGAGGGACAGGGCGCACTGAAGCTTTCTTT.

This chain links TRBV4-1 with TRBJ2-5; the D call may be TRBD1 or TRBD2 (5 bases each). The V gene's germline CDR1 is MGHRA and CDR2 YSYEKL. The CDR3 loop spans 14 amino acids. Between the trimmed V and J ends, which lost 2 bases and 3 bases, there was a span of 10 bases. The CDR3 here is CASSQSVGEETQYF. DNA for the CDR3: TGCGCCAGCAGCCAATCGGTGGGGGAAGAGACCCAGTACTTC.

The CDR3 loop reads CASSLPSGLYEAFF. The CDR3 DNA reads TGTGCCAGCAGCTTGCCGTCGGGGCTTTATGAAGCTTTCTTT. The chain recombines TRBV5-5 with TRBJ1-1; possible D gene TRBD1, 5 bases. V lost 1 base, J lost 7 bases, and 14 bases lay in between. Germline lookup yields CDR1 SGHKS and CDR2 YYEKEE (reference sequence). CDR3 length: 14 amino acids.

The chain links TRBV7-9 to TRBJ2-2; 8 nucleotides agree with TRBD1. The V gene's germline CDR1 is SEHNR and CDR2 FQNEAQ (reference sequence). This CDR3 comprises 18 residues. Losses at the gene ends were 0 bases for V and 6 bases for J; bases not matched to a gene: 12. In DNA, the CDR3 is TGTGCCAGCAGCTTAGCGCTCGGACAGGGTTTTAATGCCGGGGAGCTGTTTTTT. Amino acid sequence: CASSLALGQGFNAGELFF.

The CDR3 is CASSPLLGTGASYEQYF. Written as DNA, the CDR3 is TGTGCCAGCAGTCCGCTCCTTGGGACAGGGGCCTCCTACGAGCAGTACTTC. V gene TRBV27 combines with J gene TRBJ2-7; 10 nucleotides align to TRBD1. Per the germline V gene, CDR1 is MNHEY and CDR2 is SMNVEV (reference sequence). The CDR3 is made up of 17 amino acids. V shed 5 bases and J 0 bases; nucleotides not matched to a gene: 10.

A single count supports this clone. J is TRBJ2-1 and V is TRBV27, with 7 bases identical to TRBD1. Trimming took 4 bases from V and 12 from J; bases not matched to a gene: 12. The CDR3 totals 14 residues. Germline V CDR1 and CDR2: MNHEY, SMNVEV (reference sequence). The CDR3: CASSSPVGGKGQFF. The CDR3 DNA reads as TGTGCCAGCAGTTCCCCAGTAGGGGGCAAGGGGCAGTTCTTC.

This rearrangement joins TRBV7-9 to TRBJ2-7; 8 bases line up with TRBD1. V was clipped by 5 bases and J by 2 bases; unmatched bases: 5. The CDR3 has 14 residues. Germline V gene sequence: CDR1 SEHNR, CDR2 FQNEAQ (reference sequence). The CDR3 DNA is TGTGCCAGCAGCCTCAGGACAGGGCCCTACGAGCAGTACTTC. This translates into CASSLRTGPYEQYF.

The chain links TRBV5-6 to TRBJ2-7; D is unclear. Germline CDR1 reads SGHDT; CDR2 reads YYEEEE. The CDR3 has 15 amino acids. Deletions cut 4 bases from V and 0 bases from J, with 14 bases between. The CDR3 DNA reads TGTGCCAGCAGCGCGCGGAAACAGCTCTCCTACGAGCAGTACTTC. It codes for CASSARKQLSYEQYF.

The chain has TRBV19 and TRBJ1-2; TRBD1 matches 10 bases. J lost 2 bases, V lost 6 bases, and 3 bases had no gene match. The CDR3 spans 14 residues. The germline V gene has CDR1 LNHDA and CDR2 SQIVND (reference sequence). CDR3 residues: CASRTGQGNYGYTF. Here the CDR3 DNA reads TGTGCCAGTAGGACGGGACAGGGGAACTATGGCTACACCTTC. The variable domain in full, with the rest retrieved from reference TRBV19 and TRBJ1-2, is DGGITQSPKYLFRKEGQNVTLSCEQNLNHDAMYWYRQDPGQGLRLIYYSQIVNDFQKGDIAEGYSVSREKKESFPLTVTSAQKNPTAFYLCASRTGQGNYGYTFGSGTRLTVV.

The CDR3 DNA reads as TGTGCCAGCAGTGGGGCAGGGATCGTCGGTCAGCCCCAGCATTTT. Translated, it gives CASSGAGIVGQPQHF. The rearrangement uses TRBV2 and TRBJ1-5, with TRBD1 as a possible D gene (5 bases). Trimming removed 4 bases from V and 6 bases from J, with 16 bases in between. The germline V gene has CDR1 SNHLY and CDR2 FYNNEI. The CDR3 runs 15 residues.

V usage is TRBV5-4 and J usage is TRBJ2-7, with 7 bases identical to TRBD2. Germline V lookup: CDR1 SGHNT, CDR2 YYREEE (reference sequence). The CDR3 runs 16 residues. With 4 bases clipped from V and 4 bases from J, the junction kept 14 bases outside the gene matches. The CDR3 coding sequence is TGTGCCAGCAGCCATGGGGGTGGGCGGGGGATTTACGAGCAGTACTTC. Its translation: CASSHGGGRGIYEQYF.

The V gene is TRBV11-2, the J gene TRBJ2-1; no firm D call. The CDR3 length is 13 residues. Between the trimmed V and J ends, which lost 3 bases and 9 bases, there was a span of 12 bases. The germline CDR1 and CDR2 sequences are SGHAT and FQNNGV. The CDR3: CASSFRVDVEQFF. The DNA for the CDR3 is TGTGCCAGCAGCTTTCGGGTGGACGTTGAGCAGTTCTTC.

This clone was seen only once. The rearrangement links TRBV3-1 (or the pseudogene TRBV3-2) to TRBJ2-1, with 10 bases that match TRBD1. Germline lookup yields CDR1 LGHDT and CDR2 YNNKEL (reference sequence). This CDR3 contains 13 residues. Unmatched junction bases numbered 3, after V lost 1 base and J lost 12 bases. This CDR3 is CASSQGQGAGQFF. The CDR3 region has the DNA TGTGCCAGCAGCCAAGGACAGGGGGCAGGGCAGTTCTTC.

The CDR3 coding sequence is TGCAGCGTGACGTTCCGGGACGGAGCCTACGAGCAGTACTTC. This codes for CSVTFRDGAYEQYF. The gene calls are TRBV29-1 and TRBJ2-7; D is possibly TRBD1 or TRBD2 (5 bases each). Trimming removed 6 bases at V and 2 bases at J, with 17 bases between. The CDR3 contains 14 residues. Germline CDR1 SQVTM, CDR2 ANQGSEA.

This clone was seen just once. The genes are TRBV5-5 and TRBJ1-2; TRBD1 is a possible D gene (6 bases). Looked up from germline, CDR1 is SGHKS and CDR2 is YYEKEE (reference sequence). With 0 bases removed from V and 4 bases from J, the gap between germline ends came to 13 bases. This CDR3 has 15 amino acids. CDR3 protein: CASSLEGELLYGYTF. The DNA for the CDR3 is TGTGCCAGCAGCTTGGAGGGGGAGCTCCTCTATGGCTACACCTTC.

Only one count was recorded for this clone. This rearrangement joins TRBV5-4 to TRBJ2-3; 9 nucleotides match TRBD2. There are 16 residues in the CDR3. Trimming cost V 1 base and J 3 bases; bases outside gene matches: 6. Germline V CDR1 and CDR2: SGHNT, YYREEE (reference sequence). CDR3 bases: TGTGCCAGCAGCTTGAAAGGCGGGGGGGCGACAGATACGCAGTATTTT. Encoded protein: CASSLKGGGATDTQYF.

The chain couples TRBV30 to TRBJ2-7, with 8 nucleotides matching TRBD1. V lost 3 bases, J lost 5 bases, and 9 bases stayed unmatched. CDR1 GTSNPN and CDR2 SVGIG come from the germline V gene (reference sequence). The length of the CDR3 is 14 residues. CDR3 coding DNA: TGTGCCTGGAGCCTGGACAGGGTCGGCGACGAGCAGTACTTC. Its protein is CAWSLDRVGDEQYF.

For the CDR3, the DNA is TGTGCCAGCAGCCCAAGGGGGGGACCCAGGTATAATTCACCCCTCCACTTT. This codes for CASSPRGGPRYNSPLHF. V and J are TRBV9 and TRBJ1-6; D may be TRBD1 (6 bases). This CDR3 is 17 amino acids long. The V gene lost 4 bases and the J gene lost 4 bases, with 18 bases spanning the gap. Germline values: CDR1 SGDLS, CDR2 YYNGEE.

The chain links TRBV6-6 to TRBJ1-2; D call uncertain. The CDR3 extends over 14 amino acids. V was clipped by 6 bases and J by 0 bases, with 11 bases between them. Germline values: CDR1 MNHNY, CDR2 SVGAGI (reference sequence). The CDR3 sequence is CASRLDGANYGYTF. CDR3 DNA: TGTGCCAGCAGACTAGACGGCGCTAACTATGGCTACACCTTC.

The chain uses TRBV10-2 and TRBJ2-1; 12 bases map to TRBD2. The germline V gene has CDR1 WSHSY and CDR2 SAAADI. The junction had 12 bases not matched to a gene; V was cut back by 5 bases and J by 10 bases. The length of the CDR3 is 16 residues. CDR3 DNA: TGCGCCAGCAGTCCCACTCTAGCGGGGGGGCCTGACGAGCAGTTCTTC. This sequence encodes CASSPTLAGGPDEQFF.

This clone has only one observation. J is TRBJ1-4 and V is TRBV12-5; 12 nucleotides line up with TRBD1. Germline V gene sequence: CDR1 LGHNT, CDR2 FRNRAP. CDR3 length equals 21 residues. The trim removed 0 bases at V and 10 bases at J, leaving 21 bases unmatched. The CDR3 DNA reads TGTGCTAGTGGTTTGGTACGTCGAGGGACAGGGGGCGAAAATGGGACAGGAAAACTGTTTTTT. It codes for CASGLVRRGTGGENGTGKLFF.

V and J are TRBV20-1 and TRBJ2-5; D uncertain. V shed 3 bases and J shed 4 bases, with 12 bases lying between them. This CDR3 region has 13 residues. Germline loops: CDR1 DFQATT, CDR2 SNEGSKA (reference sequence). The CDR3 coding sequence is TGCAGTGCTAGTCCACAGATCCGAGAGACCCAGTACTTC. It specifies CSASPQIRETQYF.

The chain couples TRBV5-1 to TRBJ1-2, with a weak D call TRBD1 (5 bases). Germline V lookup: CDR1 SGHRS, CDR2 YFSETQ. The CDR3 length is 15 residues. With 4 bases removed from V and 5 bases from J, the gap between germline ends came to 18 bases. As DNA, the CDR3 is TGCGCCAGCAGCCCGGACGGACATGGGGCGTATGGCTACACCTTC. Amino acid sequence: CASSPDGHGAYGYTF. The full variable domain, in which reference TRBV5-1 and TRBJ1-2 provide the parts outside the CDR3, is KAGVTQTPRYLIKTRGQQVTLSCSPISGHRSVSWYQQTPGQGLQFLFEYFSETQRNKGNFPGRFSGRQFSNSRSEMNVSTLELGDSALYLCASSPDGHGAYGYTFGSGTRLTVV.

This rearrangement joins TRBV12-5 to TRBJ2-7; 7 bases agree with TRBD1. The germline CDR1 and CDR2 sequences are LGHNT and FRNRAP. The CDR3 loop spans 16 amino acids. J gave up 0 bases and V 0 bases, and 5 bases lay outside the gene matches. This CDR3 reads CASGLVLGQHSYEQYF. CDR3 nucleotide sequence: TGTGCTAGTGGTTTGGTACTGGGACAGCACTCCTACGAGCAGTACTTC. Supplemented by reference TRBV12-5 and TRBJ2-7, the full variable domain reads DARVTQTPRHKVTEMGQEVTMRCQPILGHNTVFWYRQTMMQGLELLAYFRNRAPLDDSGMPKDRFSAEMPDATLATLKIQPSEPRDSAVYFCASGLVLGQHSYEQYFGPGTRLTVT.

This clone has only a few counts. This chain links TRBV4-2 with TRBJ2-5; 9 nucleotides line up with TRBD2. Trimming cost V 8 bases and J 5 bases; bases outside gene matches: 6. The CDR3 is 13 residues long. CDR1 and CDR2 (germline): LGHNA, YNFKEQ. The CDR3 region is CASARGGLETQYF. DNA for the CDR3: TGTGCCAGCGCGCGGGGGGGCCTCGAGACCCAGTACTTC.

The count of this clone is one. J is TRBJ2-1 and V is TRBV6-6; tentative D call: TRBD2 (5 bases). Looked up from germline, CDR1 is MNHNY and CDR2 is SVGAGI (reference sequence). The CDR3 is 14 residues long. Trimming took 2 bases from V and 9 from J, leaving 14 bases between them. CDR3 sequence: CASSYGSLAGEQFF. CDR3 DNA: TGTGCCAGCAGTTACGGCTCTCTAGCAGGTGAGCAGTTCTTC.

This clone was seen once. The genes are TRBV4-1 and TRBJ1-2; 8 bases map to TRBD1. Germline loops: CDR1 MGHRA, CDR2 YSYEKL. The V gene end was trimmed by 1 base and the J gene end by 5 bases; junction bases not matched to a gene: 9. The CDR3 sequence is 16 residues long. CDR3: CASSQAGGPRSYGYTF. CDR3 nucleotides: TGCGCCAGCAGCCAAGCAGGGGGCCCCAGAAGTTATGGCTACACCTTC.

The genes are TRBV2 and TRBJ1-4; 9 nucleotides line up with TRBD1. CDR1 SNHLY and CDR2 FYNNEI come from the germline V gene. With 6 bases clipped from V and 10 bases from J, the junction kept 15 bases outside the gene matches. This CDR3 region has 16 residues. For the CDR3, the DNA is TGTGCCAGCAGCTTTAAGCTGCCGGGACAGGGCGGAAAACTGTTTTTT. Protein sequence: CASSFKLPGQGGKLFF.